Below are 6 T cell receptor beta chains sequenced from a single sample in a study of blood T cells in healthy people across ages. Primed by a sample-barcoded 5' primer and a J-beta primer mix, a second PCR proceeded for about 6 to 11 cycles. MiXCR, applied by TCRdb to the 5' RACE reads, yields one record per CDR3 protein. This repertoire shows about 1.6 million distinct CDR3 sequences, 30% to 40% found once; its top ten account for 11%. Sequenced material: blood. The origin of the receptors is a woman in her twenties or thirties in good health.

This clonotype was recorded only once. The chain employs TRBV7-9 and TRBJ1-6; D perhaps matches TRBD1 (6 bases). From germline, CDR1 is SEHNR and CDR2 FQNEAQ (reference sequence). This CDR3 has 17 residues. Trimming shortened V by 6 bases and J by 3 bases, and 18 bases separated the two germline ends. Written as DNA, the CDR3 is TGTGCCAGCAGTCCGGTAAACCAGGGGTTCTATAATTCACCCCTCCACTTT. It translates to CASSPVNQGFYNSPLHF.

CDR3 sequence: CASSLVAEGSYEQYF. The CDR3 coding sequence is TGCGCCAGCAGCTTGGTAGCAGAGGGATCCTACGAGCAGTACTTC. The chain joins TRBV5-1 to TRBJ2-7; D may be TRBD2 (5 bases). Deletions cut 0 bases from V and 1 base from J, with 11 bases between. The CDR3 length is 15 residues. From germline, CDR1 is SGHRS and CDR2 YFSETQ. Based on the CDR3 plus reference TRBV5-1 and TRBJ2-7, the full variable domain is KAGVTQTPRYLIKTRGQQVTLSCSPISGHRSVSWYQQTPGQGLQFLFEYFSETQRNKGNFPGRFSGRQFSNSRSEMNVSTLELGDSALYLCASSLVAEGSYEQYFGPGTRLTVT.

Concerning this clonotype: The junction differs from germline at one of its ends, possibly a read error. This chain connects TRBV5-6 to TRBJ2-7, with TRBD2 as a possible D gene (5 bases). The germline V gene has CDR1 SGHDT and CDR2 YYEEEE. This CDR3 comprises 15 residues. CDR3 DNA sequence: TGTGTCAGCAGCGCAGGACTGCTTGGGGCCTACGAGCAGTACTTC. Its translation: CVSSAGLLGAYEQYF.

The chain recombines TRBV3-1 with TRBJ2-7; 7 bases match TRBD2. The end of the DNA aligns better with TRBJ2-5, so the J call may be wrong. The CDR3 runs to 14 residues. Germline V gives CDR1 LGHDT, CDR2 YNNKEL (reference sequence). The CDR3 coding sequence is TGTGCCAGCAGCCTGTGGACTAGGGCGGAGACCCAGTACTTC. This codes for CASSLWTRAETQYF.

The table lists this clonotype with a few counts. V usage is TRBV10-3 and J usage is TRBJ1-2; 7 bases map to TRBD1. The CDR3 has 13 amino acids. V shed 6 bases and J 2 bases; nucleotides not matched to a gene: 3. Germline V gives CDR1 ENHRY, CDR2 SYGVKD. In DNA, the CDR3 is TGTGCCATCAGCTCACAGGGGAACTATGGCTACACCTTC. Translation gives CAISSQGNYGYTF.

In this sample, this clonotype turned up a few times. The chain has TRBV9 and TRBJ2-5; D is perhaps TRBD2 (6 bases). Trimming removed 4 bases from V and 4 bases from J, with 17 bases in between. This CDR3 has 15 amino acids. In germline, CDR1 is SGDLS, CDR2 YYNGEE. CDR3 region: CASSPLSSAIETQYF. CDR3 DNA: TGTGCCAGCAGCCCTTTATCTAGCGCTATAGAGACCCAGTACTTC.